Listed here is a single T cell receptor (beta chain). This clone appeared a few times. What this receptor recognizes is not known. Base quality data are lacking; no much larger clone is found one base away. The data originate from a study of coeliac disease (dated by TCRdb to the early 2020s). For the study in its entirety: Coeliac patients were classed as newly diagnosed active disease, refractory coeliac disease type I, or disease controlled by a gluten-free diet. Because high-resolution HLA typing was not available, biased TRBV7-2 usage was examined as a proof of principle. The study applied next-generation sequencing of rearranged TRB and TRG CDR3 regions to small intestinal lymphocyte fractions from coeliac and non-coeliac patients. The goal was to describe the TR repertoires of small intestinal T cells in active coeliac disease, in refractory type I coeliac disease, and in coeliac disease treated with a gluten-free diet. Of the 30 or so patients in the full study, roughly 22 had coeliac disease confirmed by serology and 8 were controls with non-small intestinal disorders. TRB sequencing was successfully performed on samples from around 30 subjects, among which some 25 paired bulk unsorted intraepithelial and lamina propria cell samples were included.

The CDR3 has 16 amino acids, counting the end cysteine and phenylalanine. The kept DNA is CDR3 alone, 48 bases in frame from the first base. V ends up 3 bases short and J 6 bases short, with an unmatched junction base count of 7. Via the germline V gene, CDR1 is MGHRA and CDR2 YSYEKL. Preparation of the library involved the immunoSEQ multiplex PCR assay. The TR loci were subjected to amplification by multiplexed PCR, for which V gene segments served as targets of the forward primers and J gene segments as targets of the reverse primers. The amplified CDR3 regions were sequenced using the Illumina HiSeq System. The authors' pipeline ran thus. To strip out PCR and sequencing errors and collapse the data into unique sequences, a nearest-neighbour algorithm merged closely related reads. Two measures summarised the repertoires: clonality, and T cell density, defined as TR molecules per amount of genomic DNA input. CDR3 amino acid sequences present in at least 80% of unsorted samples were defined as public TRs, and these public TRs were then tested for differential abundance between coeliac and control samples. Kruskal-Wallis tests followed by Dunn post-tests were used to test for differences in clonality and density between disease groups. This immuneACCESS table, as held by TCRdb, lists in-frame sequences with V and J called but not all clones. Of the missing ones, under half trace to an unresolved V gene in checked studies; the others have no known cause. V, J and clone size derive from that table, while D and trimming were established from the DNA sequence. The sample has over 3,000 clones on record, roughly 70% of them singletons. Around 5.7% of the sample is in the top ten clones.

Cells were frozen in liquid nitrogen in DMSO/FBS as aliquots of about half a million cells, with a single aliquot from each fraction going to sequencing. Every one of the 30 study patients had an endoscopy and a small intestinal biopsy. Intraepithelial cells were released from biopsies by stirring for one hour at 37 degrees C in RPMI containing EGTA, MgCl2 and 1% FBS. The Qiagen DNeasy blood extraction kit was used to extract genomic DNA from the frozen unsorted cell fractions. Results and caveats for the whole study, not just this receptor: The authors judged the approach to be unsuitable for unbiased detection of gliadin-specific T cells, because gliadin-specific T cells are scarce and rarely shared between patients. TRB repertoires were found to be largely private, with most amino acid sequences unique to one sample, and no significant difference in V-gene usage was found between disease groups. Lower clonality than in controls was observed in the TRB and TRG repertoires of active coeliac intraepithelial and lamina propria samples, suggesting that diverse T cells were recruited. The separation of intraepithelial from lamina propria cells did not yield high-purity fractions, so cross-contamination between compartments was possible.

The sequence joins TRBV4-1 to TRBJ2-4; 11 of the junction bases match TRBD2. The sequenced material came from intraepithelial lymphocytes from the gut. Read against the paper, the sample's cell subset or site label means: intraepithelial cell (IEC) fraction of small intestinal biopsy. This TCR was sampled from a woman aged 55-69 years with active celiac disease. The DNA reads TGCGCCAGCAGCCAGGACTCTAGCGGGGGGTCAAACATTCAGTACTTC. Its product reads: CASSQDSSGGSNIQYF.